Following are 22 T cell receptor beta chains from one sample sequenced in a study of cytomegalovirus exposure and HLA in healthy donors (dated by TCRdb to 2015 to 2018). Library creation used the immunoSEQ multiplex PCR assay. A mixture of 60 forward primers for TCR Vbeta segments and 13 reverse primers for TCR Jbeta segments was used in the multiplex PCR. The source is immuneACCESS, and TCRdb retained only in-frame sequences with V and J called. Part of the clones is not carried over; for the studies checked, unresolved V genes explain less than half of this, and the remainder is unexplained. A total of around 130,000 clones appear in this sample, roughly three quarters of them only once. In total, the top ten clones hold 0.8% to 0.95% of the sample. The sample was PBMCs. These receptors were obtained from a woman aged 55-70 years in good health and CMV-seronegative.

The chain uses TRBV11-1 and TRBJ2-5; 11 bases align to TRBD2. This CDR3 is 15 amino acids long. V dropped 5 bases and J dropped 2; count of bases not matched to a gene: 4. Per germline, CDR1 SGHAT and CDR2 FQDESV (reference sequence). The CDR3 protein is CASSPSGGPQETQYF. CDR3 nucleotides: TGTGCCAGCAGCCCTAGCGGGGGGCCACAAGAGACCCAGTACTTC.

The chain employs TRBV19 and TRBJ2-3; 7 bases align to TRBD2. Germline V gene lookup returns CDR1 LNHDA and CDR2 SQIVND (reference sequence). The CDR3 runs to 15 residues. In DNA form, the CDR3 reads TGTGCGACCAACCTCGTTGGGGGGGGGACAGATACGCAGTATTTT. Translated: CATNLVGGGTDTQYF.

The chain has TRBV6-6 and TRBJ2-6, with D perhaps matching TRBD1 (5 bases). The germline V and J ends were trimmed by 2 bases and 4 bases, with 12 bases remaining between them. The length of the CDR3 is 16 residues. CDR1 is MNHNY and CDR2 is SVGAGI in the germline V gene (reference sequence). The CDR3 sequence is CASSYGPRAGANVLTF. As DNA, the CDR3 is TGTGCCAGCAGTTACGGTCCCAGGGCAGGGGCCAACGTCCTGACTTTC.

The J gene is TRBJ1-1, the V gene TRBV10-3; D gene unclear. The CDR3 covers 13 residues. Germline assignment: CDR1 ENHRY and CDR2 SYGVKD. Trimming pared 3 bases from V and 5 bases from J, leaving 10 bases between. The CDR3 loop is CAISEGPRTEAFF. The DNA of the CDR3 is TGTGCCATCAGTGAAGGCCCGAGGACTGAAGCTTTCTTT.

The V and J genes are TRBV19 and TRBJ1-2, with D tentatively TRBD1 (6 bases). Trimming took off 7 bases at V and 0 bases at J, with 21 bases between the two ends. In germline, CDR1 is LNHDA, CDR2 SQIVND (reference sequence). The CDR3 runs 17 residues. DNA for the CDR3: TGTGCCAGTAACACCCGGGGGGCCGGTTCCTCTAACTATGGCTACACCTTC. It translates to CASNTRGAGSSNYGYTF.

This rearrangement joins TRBV9 to TRBJ1-1; no clear D gene. Trimming took 3 bases from V and 2 from J, leaving 11 bases between them. The CDR3 runs to 14 residues. Germline CDR1 SGDLS, CDR2 YYNGEE. The CDR3 DNA sequence: TGTGCCAGCAGCGGGGCCGAAGTAAACACTGAAGCTTTCTTT. Protein: CASSGAEVNTEAFF. Based on the CDR3 plus reference TRBV9 and TRBJ1-1, the full variable domain is DSGVTQTPKHLITATGQRVTLRCSPRSGDLSVYWYQQSLDQGLQFLIQYYNGEERAKGNILERFSAQQFPDLHSELNLSSLELGDSALYFCASSGAEVNTEAFFGQGTRLTVV.

This chain joins TRBV27 and TRBJ2-7; no definite D call. Germline V gene data show CDR1 as MNHEY and CDR2 as SMNVEV (reference sequence). This CDR3 is built from 14 residues. Trimming removed 9 bases at V and 2 bases at J, with 17 bases between. The CDR3 sequence is CASQAAWLAYEQYF. The CDR3 DNA sequence: TGTGCCAGTCAGGCAGCCTGGCTTGCCTACGAGCAGTACTTC.

The chain recombines TRBV28 with TRBJ2-2; 8 bases are a match to TRBD1. Trimming took 6 bases from V and 6 from J; bases not matched to a gene: 3. CDR3 length: 13 residues. CDR1 and CDR2 from the germline V gene are MDHEN and SYDVKM. CDR3 protein: CASRPTGAGELFF. CDR3 DNA: TGTGCCAGCAGGCCGACAGGGGCCGGGGAGCTGTTTTTT.

The rearrangement uses TRBV29-1 and TRBJ2-5, with D possibly being TRBD1 (5 bases). There are 16 residues in the CDR3. The ends were cut back, 7 bases at V and 1 base at J, with 22 bases in the middle. The germline CDR1 and CDR2 sequences are SQVTM and ANQGSEA. CDR3 sequence: CSAASGTGGAQETQYF. Here the CDR3 DNA reads TGCAGCGCCGCTAGTGGTACGGGTGGGGCCCAAGAGACCCAGTACTTC.

V usage is TRBV29-1 and J usage is TRBJ1-1, with 9 bases identical to TRBD1. Trimming at V came to 4 bases and at J to 9 bases, leaving 12 bases not matched to a gene. Germline-derived CDR1 and CDR2 are SQVTM and ANQGSEA. The CDR3 length is 14 residues. CDR3 loop: CSVAPSRGTGKAFF. As DNA, the CDR3 is TGCAGCGTTGCCCCTTCCCGCGGGACAGGGAAAGCTTTCTTT. The full variable domain, its missing parts supplied by reference TRBV29-1 and TRBJ1-1, is SAVISQKPSRDICQRGTSLTIQCQVDSQVTMMFWYRQQPGQSLTLIATANQGSEATYESGFVIDKFPISRPNLTFSTLTVSNMSPEDSSIYLCSVAPSRGTGKAFFGQGTRLTVV.

The chain employs TRBV15 and TRBJ2-7; D perhaps matches TRBD1 (6 bases). The CDR3 loop spans 12 amino acids. The V end lost 5 bases, the J end lost 6 bases, and 11 bases lay between the germline ends. Germline V lookup: CDR1 LNHNV, CDR2 YYDKDF (reference sequence). CDR3 DNA: TGTGCCACCAGCCGTGAGACAGGCGAGCAGTACTTC. It yields the protein CATSRETGEQYF.

This clone was seen a few times. The gene calls are TRBV9 and TRBJ1-6; 9 positions match TRBD1. Unmatched junction bases numbered 4, after V lost 0 bases and J lost 9 bases. CDR1 SGDLS and CDR2 YYNGEE come from the germline V gene. There are 15 residues in the CDR3. The CDR3 spells CASSVGGTGTSPLHF. The DNA of the CDR3 is TGTGCCAGCAGCGTAGGAGGGACAGGGACTTCACCCCTCCACTTT.

The V and J genes are TRBV7-9 and TRBJ1-1; 9 nucleotides line up with TRBD1. The germline CDR1 and CDR2 sequences are SEHNR and FQNEAQ (reference sequence). V trimming: 2 bases; J trimming: 4 bases; junction bases outside the gene matches: 17. This CDR3 spans 19 amino acids. This chain's CDR3 is CASSLLRPLRDRVGTEAFF. The CDR3, as DNA: TGTGCCAGCAGCTTATTGCGTCCACTTCGGGACAGGGTAGGCACTGAAGCTTTCTTT.

This rearrangement joins TRBV6-1 to TRBJ2-1; possibly TRBD1 for D (5 bases). CDR3 length: 15 residues. Trimming stripped 6 bases from V and 0 bases from J, with 12 bases between. CDR1 is MNHNS, CDR2 SASEGT, per germline. Written as DNA, the CDR3 is TGTGCCAGCAGCGCAGGGTGGTTCTCCTACAATGAGCAGTTCTTC. Amino acids: CASSAGWFSYNEQFF.

In DNA form, the CDR3 reads TGTGCCAGCAGCTTCCGGAACACTGAAGCTTTCTTT. It translates to CASSFRNTEAFF. The rearrangement joins TRBV7-2 to TRBJ1-1; D remains ambiguous. The ends were cut back, 3 bases at V and 1 base at J, with 3 bases in the middle. There are 12 residues in the CDR3. Germline V lookup: CDR1 SGHTA, CDR2 FQGNSA.

The gene calls are TRBV4-2 and TRBJ2-2, with 12 bases that match TRBD2. This CDR3 comprises 17 residues. Per germline, CDR1 LGHNA and CDR2 YNFKEQ. J was trimmed by 5 bases and V by 0 bases; bases with no gene match: 4. CDR3 residues: CASSQDLAGGPTGELFF. In nucleotides, the CDR3 is TGTGCCAGCAGCCAAGATCTAGCGGGGGGGCCGACCGGGGAGCTGTTTTTT.

The rearrangement links TRBV19 to TRBJ1-1; D uncertain. Germline V gene lookup returns CDR1 LNHDA and CDR2 SQIVND (reference sequence). The CDR3 is 10 amino acids. The V end was cut by 9 bases, the J end by 2 bases, with 4 bases between. CDR3 in amino acids: CASLNTEAFF. The CDR3 nucleotides read TGTGCCAGCCTAAACACTGAAGCTTTCTTT.

The chain is built from TRBV10-3 and TRBJ2-2; D is uncertain. Germline values: CDR1 ENHRY, CDR2 SYGVKD. Between the trimmed V and J ends, which lost 4 bases and 0 bases, there was a span of 9 bases. CDR3 length equals 15 residues. The DNA of the CDR3 is TGTGCCATCAGTGCTGTAGCTTCGAACACCGGGGAGCTGTTTTTT. This codes for CAISAVASNTGELFF.

The chain uses TRBV7-3 and TRBJ2-1, with 8 bases identical to TRBD2. This CDR3 has 17 amino acids. Looked up from germline, CDR1 is SGHTA and CDR2 is FQGTGA. After removal of 5 bases from V and 8 bases from J, the junction contained 17 bases not matched to a gene. The CDR3 sequence: CASSPTGLAGGRDEQFF. CDR3 nucleotide sequence: TGTGCCAGCAGCCCCACGGGTCTGGCGGGGGGCAGGGATGAGCAGTTCTTC.

The CDR3 DNA sequence: TGTGCCAGCAAGGAAACGGTAGGGGTCAATCAGCCCCAGCATTTT. It translates to CASKETVGVNQPQHF. V and J are TRBV28 and TRBJ1-5; D possibly corresponds to TRBD1 (5 bases). Per the germline V gene, CDR1 is MDHEN and CDR2 is SYDVKM. Trimming shortened V by 7 bases and J by 3 bases, and 16 bases separated the two germline ends. The CDR3 runs 15 residues.

V usage is TRBV19 and J usage is TRBJ1-1, with a tentative D call TRBD1 (6 bases). CDR3 length: 14 amino acids. Germline CDR1 and CDR2: LNHDA and SQIVND (reference sequence). V was trimmed by 4 bases and J by 10 bases, leaving 19 bases between them. CDR3 nucleotide sequence: TGTGCCAGTAGTAGGACACAGGGACCTCCGGGAGCTTTCTTT. Translated: CASSRTQGPPGAFF.

The rearrangement joins TRBV28 to TRBJ2-3; D is perhaps TRBD1 (6 bases). Germline V gene sequence: CDR1 MDHEN, CDR2 SYDVKM. The CDR3 spans 13 residues. CDR3 DNA: TGTGCAGCAGGGGACACTAGCACAGATACGCAGTATTTT. Translating gives CAAGDTSTDTQYF.